A selection of T cell receptor beta chains follows, all from one sample in a study of blood T cells in healthy people across ages. From the 5' RACE reads, TCRdb called clonotypes with MiXCR, one entry per CDR3 protein. The repertoire has approximately 580,000 distinct CDR3 sequences, less than 25% of them found once; the top ten carry under 9%. This sample was also put to use in a study of T cells of mothers and their children.

The sequenced material came from blood. The receptors were sampled from a boy younger than 18 in good health. Each CDR3 is given with its conserved first and last residue. The order of the fields is J gene, V gene, D gene, CDR3 length, clone size, CDR3 protein, CDR3 DNA. A D gene is named only where the DNA matches it firmly. Not all rows give a size; the values are once, few, many and, for expanded clones, a class.

TRBJ2-5,TRBV4-1,TRBD1,17,few,CASSQGIPGQGDETQYF,TGCGCCAGCAGCCAAGGCATCCCGGGACAGGGGGACGAGACCCAGTACTTC
TRBJ2-2,TRBV9,TRBD2,19,-,CASSPRTSGVLRDTGELFF,TGTGCCAGCAGCCCACGGACTAGCGGGGTCCTCCGGGACACCGGGGAGCTGTTTTTT
TRBJ2-5,TRBV6-6,TRBD2,16,few,CASRKTSGGNQETQYF,TGTGCCAGCAGGAAAACTAGCGGGGGTAACCAAGAGACCCAGTACTTC
TRBJ2-3,TRBV10-3,-,14,many,CAIRKQEVGDTQYF,TGTGCCATCAGAAAACAGGAGGTAGGAGATACGCAGTATTTT
TRBJ2-7,TRBV20-1,-,13,-,CSARDPQGPEQYF,TGCAGTGCTAGAGATCCCCAGGGGCCCGAGCAGTACTTC
TRBJ1-4,TRBV4-3,TRBD1,16,-,CASSLGRGTAYEKLFF,TGCGCCAGCAGCCTGGGCCGCGGGACAGCCTATGAAAAACTGTTTTTT
TRBJ2-7,TRBV18,-,13,few,CASSPPQNYEQYF,TGTGCCAGCTCACCACCGCAGAACTACGAGCAGTACTTC
TRBJ2-3,TRBV20-1,TRBD2,13,few,CRVAGTRGDTQYF,TGCAGAGTAGCGGGTACCCGGGGAGATACGCAGTATTTT
TRBJ1-2,TRBV6-5,TRBD1,13,few,CASSAQGADGYTF,TGTGCCAGCAGCGCACAGGGGGCTGATGGCTACACCTTC
TRBJ2-1,TRBV4-2,-,16,few,CASSLGQTARSREQFF,TGTGCCAGCAGCCTCGGGCAGACAGCTCGGTCCCGCGAGCAGTTCTTC
TRBJ2-4,TRBV20-1,TRBD2,17,few,CSARDPTGGQTKNIQYF,TGCAGTGCTAGAGATCCAACGGGAGGGCAGACCAAAAACATTCAGTACTTC
TRBJ2-7,TRBV3-1,TRBD2,19,few,CASSQESAYSGGPSYEQYF,TGTGCCAGCAGCCAAGAGTCGGCCTATAGCGGGGGGCCCTCCTACGAGCAGTACTTC
TRBJ1-1,TRBV29-1,-,13,-,CSVVSSMNTEAFF,TGCAGCGTTGTCTCTTCCATGAACACTGAAGCTTTCTTT
TRBJ1-4,TRBV3-1,-,16,few,CASSPRRGATNEKLFF,TGTGCCAGCAGCCCAAGGAGGGGTGCAACTAATGAAAAACTGTTTTTT
TRBJ1-1,TRBV7-6,TRBD1,15,-,CASSLSPGQGFEAFF,TGTGCCAGCAGCTTATCCCCGGGACAGGGTTTTGAAGCTTTCTTT
TRBJ2-3,TRBV6-6,TRBD2,16,few,CASSPRLAGDPDTQYF,TGTGCCAGCAGTCCGCGACTAGCGGGAGACCCAGATACGCAGTATTTT
TRBJ2-1,TRBV6-2/TRBV6-3,-,15,few,CASSFSGGMGNEQFF,TGTGCCAGCAGTTTTTCGGGCGGGATGGGGAATGAGCAGTTCTTC
TRBJ2-1,TRBV7-9,TRBD1,15,many,CASSYTGGLRTEQFF,TGTGCCAGCAGTTATACAGGGGGCCTCCGCACTGAGCAGTTCTTC
TRBJ2-5,TRBV10-2,-,14,-,CASSEIAYQETQYF,TGCGCCAGCAGTGAGATAGCGTACCAAGAGACCCAGTACTTC
TRBJ2-5,TRBV6-2/TRBV6-3,TRBD2,15,-,CASSITSGGAETQYF,TGTGCCAGCAGTATAACTAGCGGGGGGGCGGAGACCCAGTACTTC
TRBJ1-2,TRBV7-2,TRBD1,17,many,CASSSGQMVGRNYGYTF,TGTGCCAGCAGCTCGGGACAGATGGTAGGAAGGAACTATGGCTACACCTTC
TRBJ2-2,TRBV28,-,15,-,CASSFLGQGAGELFF,TGTGCCAGCAGTTTTCTGGGGCAGGGTGCCGGGGAGCTGTTTTTT